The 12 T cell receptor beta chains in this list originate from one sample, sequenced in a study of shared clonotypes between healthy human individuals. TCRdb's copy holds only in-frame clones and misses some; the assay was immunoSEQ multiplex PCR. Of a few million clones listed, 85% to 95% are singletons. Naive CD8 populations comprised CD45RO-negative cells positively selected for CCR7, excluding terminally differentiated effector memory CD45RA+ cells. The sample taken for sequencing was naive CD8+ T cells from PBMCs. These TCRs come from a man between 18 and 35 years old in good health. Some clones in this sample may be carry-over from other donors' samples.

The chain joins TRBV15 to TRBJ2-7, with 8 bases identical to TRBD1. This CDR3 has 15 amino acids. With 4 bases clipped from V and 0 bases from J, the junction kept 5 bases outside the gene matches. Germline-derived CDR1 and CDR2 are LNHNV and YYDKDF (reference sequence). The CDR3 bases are TGTGCCACCAGCATAGGGGACAGGAACTCCTACGAGCAGTACTTC. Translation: CATSIGDRNSYEQYF.

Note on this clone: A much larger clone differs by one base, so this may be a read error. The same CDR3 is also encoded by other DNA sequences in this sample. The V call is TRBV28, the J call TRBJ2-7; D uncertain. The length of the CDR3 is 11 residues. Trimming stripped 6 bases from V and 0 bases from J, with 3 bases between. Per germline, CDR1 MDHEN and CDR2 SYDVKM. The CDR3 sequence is CASSRSYEQYF. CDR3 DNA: TGTGCCAGCAGCCGCTCCTACGAGCAGTACTTC. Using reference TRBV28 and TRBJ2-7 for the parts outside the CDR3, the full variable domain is DVKVTQSSRYLVKRTGEKVFLECVQDMDHENMFWYRQDPGLGLRLIYFSYDVKMKEKGDIPEGYSVSREKKERFSLILESASTNQTSMYLCASSRSYEQYFGPGTRLTVT.

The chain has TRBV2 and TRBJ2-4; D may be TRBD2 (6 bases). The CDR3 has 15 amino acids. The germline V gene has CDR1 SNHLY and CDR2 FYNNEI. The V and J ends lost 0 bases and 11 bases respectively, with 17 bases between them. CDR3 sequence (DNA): TGTGCCAGCAGTGAAGCGGAGGGGTCCGGATGGGTTCAGTACTTC. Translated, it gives CASSEAEGSGWVQYF.

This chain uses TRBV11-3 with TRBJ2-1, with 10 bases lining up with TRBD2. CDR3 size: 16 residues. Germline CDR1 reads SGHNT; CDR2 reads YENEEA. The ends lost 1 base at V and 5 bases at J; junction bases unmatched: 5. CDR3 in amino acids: CASSLGGLAGDNEQFF. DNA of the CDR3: TGTGCCAGCAGCTTAGGGGGCCTAGCGGGAGACAATGAGCAGTTCTTC.

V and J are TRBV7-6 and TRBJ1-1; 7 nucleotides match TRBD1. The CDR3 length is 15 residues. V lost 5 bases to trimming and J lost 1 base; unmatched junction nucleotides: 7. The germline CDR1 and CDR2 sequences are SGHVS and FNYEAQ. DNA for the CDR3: TGTGCCAGCAGCGAACGACAGGGCCCGAACACTGAAGCTTTCTTT. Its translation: CASSERQGPNTEAFF. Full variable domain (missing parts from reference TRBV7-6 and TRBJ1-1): GAGVSQSPRYKVTKRGQDVALRCDPISGHVSLYWYRQALGQGPEFLTYFNYEAQQDKSGLPNDRFSAERPEGSISTLTIQRTEQRDSAMYRCASSERQGPNTEAFFGQGTRLTVV.

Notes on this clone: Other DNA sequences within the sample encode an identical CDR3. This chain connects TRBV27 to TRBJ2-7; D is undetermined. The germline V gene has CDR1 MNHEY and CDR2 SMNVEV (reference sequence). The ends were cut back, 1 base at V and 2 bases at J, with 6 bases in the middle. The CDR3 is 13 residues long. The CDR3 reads CASSLFPAYEQYF. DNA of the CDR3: TGTGCCAGCAGTTTATTCCCCGCCTACGAGCAGTACTTC.

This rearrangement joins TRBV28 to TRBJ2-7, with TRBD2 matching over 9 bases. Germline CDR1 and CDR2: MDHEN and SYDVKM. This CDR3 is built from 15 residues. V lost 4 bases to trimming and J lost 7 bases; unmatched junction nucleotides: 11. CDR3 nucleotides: TGTGCCAGCAGTTCCTTTAGCGGGAGTTCGTGGGAGCAGTACTTC. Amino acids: CASSSFSGSSWEQYF. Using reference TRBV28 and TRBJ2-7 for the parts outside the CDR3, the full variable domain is DVKVTQSSRYLVKRTGEKVFLECVQDMDHENMFWYRQDPGLGLRLIYFSYDVKMKEKGDIPEGYSVSREKKERFSLILESASTNQTSMYLCASSSFSGSSWEQYFGPGTRLTVT.

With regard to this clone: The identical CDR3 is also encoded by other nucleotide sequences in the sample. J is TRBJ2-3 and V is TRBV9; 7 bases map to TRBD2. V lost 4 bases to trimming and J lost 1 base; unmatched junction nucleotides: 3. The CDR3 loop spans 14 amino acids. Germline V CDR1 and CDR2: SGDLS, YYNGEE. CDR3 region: CASSPSGGTDTQYF. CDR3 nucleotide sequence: TGTGCCAGCAGCCCCAGCGGGGGCACAGATACGCAGTATTTT.

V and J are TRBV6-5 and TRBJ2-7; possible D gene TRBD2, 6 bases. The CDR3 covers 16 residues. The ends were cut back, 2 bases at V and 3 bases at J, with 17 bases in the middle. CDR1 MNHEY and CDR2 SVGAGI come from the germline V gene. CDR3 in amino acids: CASSYAAPGTVYEQYF. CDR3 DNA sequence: TGTGCCAGCAGTTACGCAGCGCCCGGGACTGTCTACGAGCAGTACTTC.

The CDR3 nucleotides are TGTGCCAGCAGTTCCGGGATGTACACTGAAGCTTTCTTT. This encodes CASSSGMYTEAFF. V and J are TRBV27 and TRBJ1-1, with D unresolved. Trimming took off 4 bases at V and 3 bases at J, with 9 bases between the two ends. CDR1 and CDR2 (germline): MNHEY, SMNVEV (reference sequence). The CDR3 contains 13 residues.

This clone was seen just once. Here the CDR3 reads CASSLETSAPYEQYF. The CDR3 region has the DNA TGCGCCAGCAGCTTGGAGACTAGCGCACCCTACGAGCAGTACTTC. The chain carries TRBV5-1 and TRBJ2-7, with TRBD2 matching 8 bases. Germline values: CDR1 SGHRS, CDR2 YFSETQ. The J segment lost 2 bases and the V segment lost 0 bases, leaving 4 bases of the junction unmatched. The CDR3 spans 15 residues. Looking up the rest from reference TRBV5-1 and TRBJ2-7 gives the full variable domain: KAGVTQTPRYLIKTRGQQVTLSCSPISGHRSVSWYQQTPGQGLQFLFEYFSETQRNKGNFPGRFSGRQFSNSRSEMNVSTLELGDSALYLCASSLETSAPYEQYFGPGTRLTVT.

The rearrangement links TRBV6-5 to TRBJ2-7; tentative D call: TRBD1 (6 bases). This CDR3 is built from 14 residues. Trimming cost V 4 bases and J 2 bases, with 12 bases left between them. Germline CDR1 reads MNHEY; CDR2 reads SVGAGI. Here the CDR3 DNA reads TGTGCCAGCAGTTTCCTAGGACAGACCTACGAGCAGTACTTC. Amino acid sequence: CASSFLGQTYEQYF.